This entry concerns a single T cell receptor beta chain. What it binds is unknown. Time point meaning: recipient sample about 28 days before transplant, after cytoreduction. The data derive from a study of T cell clonotyping in hematopoietic cell transplantation. Study-wide results and limits: Higher Inverse Simpson Index values in graft donor and pretransplant recipient predicted broader posttransplant TCR diversity. After transplant, recipient diversity fell while pathologically expanded clonotypes grew through day 180. Without cell sorting, CD4 versus CD8 contributions remain unresolved.

With 5 bases clipped from V and 2 bases from J, the junction kept 5 bases outside the gene matches. The CDR3 is 15 amino acids. CDR1 is SGHAT and CDR2 is FQDESV in the germline V gene (reference sequence). TCRdb's copy holds only in-frame clones and misses some; the assay was immunoSEQ multiplex PCR. This table has around 26,000 clones, about four fifths appearing once. The chain joins TRBV11-1 to TRBJ1-1; the match to TRBD1 covers 10 bases. This specimen was peripheral blood mononuclear cells, taken before stem cell transplant. The source is a man aged 35 to 55 with acute myeloid leukemia. Some clones in this sample may be carry-over from other donors' samples. The CDR3 sequence is CASSPTGGENTEAFF. CDR3 nucleotide sequence: TGTGCCAGCAGCCCGACAGGGGGCGAAAACACTGAAGCTTTCTTT.